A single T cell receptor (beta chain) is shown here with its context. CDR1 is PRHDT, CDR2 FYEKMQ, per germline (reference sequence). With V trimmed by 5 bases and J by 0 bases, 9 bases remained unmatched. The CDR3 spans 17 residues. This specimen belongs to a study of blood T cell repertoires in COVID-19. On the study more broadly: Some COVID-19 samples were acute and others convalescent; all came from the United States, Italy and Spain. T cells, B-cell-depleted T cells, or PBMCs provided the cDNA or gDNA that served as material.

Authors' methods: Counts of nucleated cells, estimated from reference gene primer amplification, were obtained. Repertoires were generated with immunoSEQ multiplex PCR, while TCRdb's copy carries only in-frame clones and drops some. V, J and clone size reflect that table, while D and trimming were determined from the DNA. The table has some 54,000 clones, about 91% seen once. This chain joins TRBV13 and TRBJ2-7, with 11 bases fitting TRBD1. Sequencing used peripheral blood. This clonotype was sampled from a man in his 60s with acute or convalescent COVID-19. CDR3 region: CASSLTGTGGFSYEQYF. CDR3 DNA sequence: TGTGCCAGCAGCCTAACCGGGACAGGGGGTTTCTCCTACGAGCAGTACTTC. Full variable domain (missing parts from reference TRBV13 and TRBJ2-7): AAGVIQSPRHLIKEKRETATLKCYPIPRHDTVYWYQQGPGQDPQFLISFYEKMQSDKGSIPDRFSAQQFSDYHSELNMSSLELGDSALYFCASSLTGTGGFSYEQYFGPGTRLTVT.